Presented here are 27 T cell receptor beta chains from one specimen sequenced in a study of blood T cell repertoires in COVID-19. Generated by immunoSEQ multiplex PCR, the TCRdb table keeps only in-frame clones and is missing some. This table has a few hundred thousand clones, 88% appearing once. The specimen sequenced was PBMCs or T cells enriched from blood (not recorded which). Receptors originate from a woman aged 45-59 years who had recovered from COVID-19.

This chain links TRBV4-3 with TRBJ1-4; D possibly corresponds to TRBD1 (5 bases). In germline, CDR1 is LGHNA, CDR2 YSLEER. This CDR3 spans 15 amino acids. Trimming stripped 0 bases from V and 7 bases from J, with 12 bases between. As DNA, the CDR3 is TGCGCCAGCAGCCAAGATCCCGGACAAGCTGAAAAACTGTTTTTT. Translating gives CASSQDPGQAEKLFF.

This chain's CDR3 is CASSQRQSSYNSPLHF. Written as DNA, the CDR3 is TGCGCCAGCAGCCAAAGACAGAGCTCCTATAATTCACCCCTCCACTTT. The chain couples TRBV4-3 to TRBJ1-6; possibly TRBD1 for D (5 bases). Trimming shortened V by 2 bases and J by 0 bases, and 8 bases separated the two germline ends. There are 16 residues in the CDR3. The V gene's germline CDR1 is LGHNA and CDR2 YSLEER.

This clone has just one count. The V gene is TRBV28, the J gene TRBJ2-3, with TRBD1 as a possible D gene (6 bases). This CDR3 is built from 14 residues. The V and J ends lost 9 bases and 0 bases respectively, with 13 bases between them. CDR1 and CDR2 (germline): MDHEN, SYDVKM. The DNA for the CDR3 is TGTGCCAGTTTGTTTACAGGGAGCACAGATACGCAGTATTTT. Encoded protein: CASLFTGSTDTQYF.

This sequence joins TRBV28 and TRBJ2-1, with D possibly matching TRBD2 (6 bases). The CDR3 has 16 amino acids. With 6 bases removed from V and 2 bases from J, the gap between germline ends came to 17 bases. Germline-derived CDR1 and CDR2 are MDHEN and SYDVKM. In DNA form, the CDR3 reads TGTGCCAGCAGCCGATCCGGGACTTCCACCTACAATGAGCAGTTCTTC. This codes for CASSRSGTSTYNEQFF.

This clone has only one observation. J is TRBJ2-5 and V is TRBV7-2, with 10 bases matching TRBD1. The J segment lost 1 base and the V segment lost 5 bases, leaving 4 bases of the junction unmatched. Per germline, CDR1 SGHTA and CDR2 FQGNSA. The CDR3 length is 15 residues. The CDR3 here is CASSRRTGGQETQYF. The CDR3 nucleotides are TGTGCCAGCAGCCGTAGGACAGGGGGCCAAGAGACCCAGTACTTC.

This clone has more than one count but fewer than ten. Compared with germline, one end of the junction differs, possibly owing to a read error. The rearrangement joins TRBV7-7 to TRBJ2-5; 9 nucleotides agree with TRBD2. The CDR3 contains 17 residues. CDR1 and CDR2 (germline): SSHAT, FNYEAQ (reference sequence). In DNA form, the CDR3 reads TGTGCTAGCAGCTTAGGGCTAGCGGGACCATTCCAAGAGACCCAGTACTTC. The encoded protein is CASSLGLAGPFQETQYF.

The CDR3 nucleotides read TGTGCCTGGAGTAACTTGGGAGGGTCACCCCTCCACTTT. This translates into CAWSNLGGSPLHF. The chain employs TRBV30 and TRBJ1-6; D uncertain. The CDR3 has 13 amino acids. CDR1 GTSNPN and CDR2 SVGIG come from the germline V gene (reference sequence). Trimming removed 2 bases at V and 10 bases at J, with 12 bases between.

This CDR3 reads CASSLGGEYNEQFF. As DNA, the CDR3 is TGTGCCAGCAGCTTAGGCGGGGAATACAATGAGCAGTTCTTC. This chain uses TRBV11-3 with TRBJ2-1; a possible D gene is TRBD2 (6 bases). The CDR3 totals 14 residues. The V and J ends lost 1 base and 4 bases respectively, with 8 bases between them. CDR1 and CDR2 from the germline V gene are SGHNT and YENEEA.

The chain has TRBV7-8 and TRBJ2-1, with TRBD2 identical over 7 bases. Germline assignment: CDR1 SGHVS and CDR2 FQNEAQ. V shed 3 bases, J shed 2 bases, and the junction held 4 bases outside the gene matches. The CDR3 extends over 15 amino acids. The CDR3 loop is CASSFGRATYNEQFF. CDR3 bases: TGTGCCAGCAGCTTTGGGAGGGCCACCTACAATGAGCAGTTCTTC.

J is TRBJ2-7 and V is TRBV6-5; 7 nucleotides align to TRBD1. The CDR3 is 14 residues long. The junction had 6 bases not matched to a gene; V was cut back by 6 bases and J by 1 base. From germline, CDR1 is MNHEY and CDR2 SVGAGI. CDR3 sequence reads: CASRPGQVSYEQYF. The CDR3 DNA sequence: TGTGCCAGCAGACCCGGACAGGTTTCCTACGAGCAGTACTTC.

The chain employs TRBV5-1 and TRBJ2-1, with 7 bases identical to TRBD2. J gave up 0 bases and V 4 bases, and 4 bases lay outside the gene matches. CDR3 length equals 15 residues. Germline V gene data show CDR1 as SGHRS and CDR2 as YFSETQ. The CDR3 nucleotides read TGCGCCAGCAGCCCCGGGACTACCTCCTACAATGAGCAGTTCTTC. The encoded protein is CASSPGTTSYNEQFF. Combining the CDR3 with reference TRBV5-1 and TRBJ2-1 gives the whole variable domain KAGVTQTPRYLIKTRGQQVTLSCSPISGHRSVSWYQQTPGQGLQFLFEYFSETQRNKGNFPGRFSGRQFSNSRSEMNVSTLELGDSALYLCASSPGTTSYNEQFFGPGTRLTVL.

The CDR3 DNA follows: TGTGCCAGTAGTGACAGATCAGCCGATGAGCAGTTCTTC. Protein sequence: CASSDRSADEQFF. The chain has TRBV19 and TRBJ2-1, with TRBD1 as a possible D gene (5 bases). V was cut by 5 bases and J by 8 bases, with 13 bases left in between. Germline loops: CDR1 LNHDA, CDR2 SQIVND (reference sequence). The CDR3 spans 13 residues.

This chain uses TRBV30 with TRBJ1-5; 9 nucleotides agree with TRBD1. There are 17 residues in the CDR3. With 2 bases clipped from V and 7 bases from J, the junction kept 15 bases outside the gene matches. Germline assignment: CDR1 GTSNPN and CDR2 SVGIG (reference sequence). The CDR3 region is CAWSKSLTGTGKQPQHF. The CDR3, as DNA: TGTGCCTGGAGTAAATCCCTTACCGGGACAGGGAAGCAGCCCCAGCATTTT.

The rearrangement uses TRBV5-8 and TRBJ1-5; 8 bases are shared with TRBD1. Germline loops: CDR1 SGHTS, CDR2 YDEGEE. This CDR3 region has 14 residues. V shed 3 bases, J shed 2 bases, and the junction held 1 base outside the gene matches. CDR3 sequence reads: CASSSDRGNQPQHF. The CDR3 DNA reads as TGTGCCAGCAGCTCGGACAGGGGCAATCAGCCCCAGCATTTT.

The chain carries TRBV2 and TRBJ1-2, with 8 bases matching TRBD1. Trimming removed 6 bases from V and 4 bases from J; junction bases left unmatched: 22. Per germline, CDR1 SNHLY and CDR2 FYNNEI. The CDR3 extends over 19 amino acids. The DNA for the CDR3 is TGTGCCAGCAGCGACTCCGGGACAGGAAAAACTATTTACGGCTATGGCTACACCTTC. It encodes CASSDSGTGKTIYGYGYTF.

The chain combines TRBV7-9 with TRBJ2-3, with 9 bases identical to TRBD2. Trimming took 5 bases from V and 4 from J; bases not matched to a gene: 10. The CDR3 is made up of 16 amino acids. Germline CDR1 SEHNR, CDR2 FQNEAQ (reference sequence). This CDR3 is CASSPRAGGVSDTQYF. In nucleotides, the CDR3 is TGTGCCAGCAGCCCTCGGGCGGGAGGGGTTTCAGATACGCAGTATTTT.

The chain employs TRBV18 and TRBJ2-3; weak D call: TRBD1 (6 bases). The CDR3 loop spans 14 amino acids. The V gene's germline CDR1 is KGHSH and CDR2 LQKENI. The V end was cut by 3 bases, the J end by 2 bases, with 9 bases between. The CDR3 DNA sequence: TGTGCCAGCTCACCGGGACAACCCACAGATACGCAGTATTTT. Encoded protein: CASSPGQPTDTQYF.

The DNA of the CDR3 is TGTGCCAACCGTCCGAGAGATACGCAGTATTTT. Residues: CANRPRDTQYF. The J gene is TRBJ2-3, the V gene TRBV28, with D uncertain. Germline CDR1 reads MDHEN; CDR2 reads SYDVKM. The CDR3 totals 11 residues. Trimming took 10 bases from V and 5 from J, leaving 10 bases between them.

The rearrangement joins TRBV6-5 to TRBJ2-4, with TRBD1 identical over 7 bases. The length of the CDR3 is 14 residues. Looked up from germline, CDR1 is MNHEY and CDR2 is SVGAGI. V lost 6 bases and J lost 3; bases outside the gene matches: 5. The CDR3 here is CASSDRVDKNIQYF. The CDR3 DNA reads as TGTGCCAGCAGCGACAGGGTGGACAAAAACATTCAGTACTTC.

The gene calls are TRBV28 and TRBJ1-1, with D tentatively TRBD1 (6 bases). This CDR3 has 13 amino acids. The germline gives CDR1 MDHEN, CDR2 SYDVKM. Trimming took off 8 bases at V and 0 bases at J, with 10 bases between the two ends. The CDR3 DNA reads TGTGCCAGCCTGGGGGGGCTGAACACTGAAGCTTTCTTT. This gives the protein CASLGGLNTEAFF.

The chain couples TRBV28 to TRBJ2-4; tentatively, D is TRBD1 (6 bases). V was shortened by 5 bases and J by 1 base, with 15 bases between the two germline ends. The CDR3 is 16 amino acids. Germline-derived CDR1 and CDR2 are MDHEN and SYDVKM. The CDR3 DNA is TGTGCCAGCAGTCCCCGCCAGGGGATTGCCAAAAACATTCAGTACTTC. It specifies CASSPRQGIAKNIQYF.

The chain is built from TRBV6-1 and TRBJ1-2; 10 nucleotides align to TRBD1. CDR1 and CDR2 from the germline V gene are MNHNS and SASEGT. The length of the CDR3 is 14 residues. The ends lost 1 base at V and 8 bases at J; junction bases unmatched: 4. The CDR3 coding sequence is TGTGCCAGCAGTGAAGGGGGACAGGGGTACGGCTACACCTTC. Translated: CASSEGGQGYGYTF.

The V call is TRBV24-1, the J call TRBJ2-2; tentative D call: TRBD1 (6 bases). This CDR3 has 14 amino acids. The germline V gene has CDR1 KGHDR and CDR2 SFDVKD. V was shortened by 4 bases and J by 4 bases, with 9 bases between the two germline ends. The CDR3 spells CATSEDSSTGELFF. Here the CDR3 DNA reads TGTGCCACCAGTGAGGACAGCTCCACCGGGGAGCTGTTTTTT.

This chain joins TRBV7-9 and TRBJ1-1; 8 bases fit TRBD1. This CDR3 has 14 residues. Germline values: CDR1 SEHNR, CDR2 FQNEAQ (reference sequence). The V gene end was trimmed by 7 bases and the J gene end by 0 bases; junction bases not matched to a gene: 4. The CDR3 nucleotides read TGTGCCAGCAACCGACAGGGGATGAACACTGAAGCTTTCTTT. This gives the protein CASNRQGMNTEAFF.

This clone was detected only a few times. The J gene is TRBJ2-1, the V gene TRBV15, with TRBD2 identical over 7 bases. Germline V gene data show CDR1 as LNHNV and CDR2 as YYDKDF (reference sequence). This CDR3 has 15 amino acids. J was trimmed by 6 bases and V by 6 bases; bases with no gene match: 11. The CDR3: CATSSGLGWSNEQFF. In DNA, the CDR3 is TGTGCCACCAGTAGTGGACTAGGCTGGAGCAATGAGCAGTTCTTC.

V and J are TRBV7-9 and TRBJ1-3, with D possibly TRBD1 on 5 matching bases. Trimming took 2 bases from V and 3 from J, leaving 11 bases between them. Per germline, CDR1 SEHNR and CDR2 FQNEAQ (reference sequence). The CDR3 is made up of 15 amino acids. The CDR3 DNA reads as TGTGCCAGCAGCTTACCCGGGGGATATGGAAACACCATATATTTT. The encoded protein is CASSLPGGYGNTIYF.

The chain recombines TRBV7-8 with TRBJ1-5; possible D gene TRBD1, 6 bases. Germline V gene lookup returns CDR1 SGHVS and CDR2 FQNEAQ. The CDR3 loop spans 16 amino acids. V gave up 5 bases and J gave up 1 base, with 15 bases separating them. CDR3 region: CASSPIHRDSNQPQHF. DNA for the CDR3: TGTGCCAGCAGCCCCATTCACAGGGACAGCAATCAGCCCCAGCATTTT. The full variable domain, rest sourced from reference TRBV7-8 and TRBJ1-5, is GAGVSQSPRYKVAKRGQDVALRCDPISGHVSLFWYQQALGQGPEFLTYFQNEAQLDKSGLPSDRFFAERPEGSVSTLKIQRTQQEDSAVYLCASSPIHRDSNQPQHFGDGTRLSIL.